This T cell receptor beta chain was obtained from a study of low-dose radiotherapy and immunotherapy resistance in tumors. Study-level information: Cohort 1 was given 0.5 Gy fractions every 2 weeks, 6.5 Gy in total. Those assigned to Cohort 2 were treated with 1 Gy per fraction every two weeks (13 Gy in total over 26 weeks). A dose of 300 mg of oral aspirin was taken by patients daily for four cycles from cycle 1 day 1.

Worth noting for this clonotype: At one end the junction does not follow the germline gene, possibly because of a read error.

cDNA synthesis used a TRAV/TRBV-specific primer set for both chains. PCR amplification of the TCRs was performed with Phusion for 20 PCR cycles, and it relied on a constant-region primer together with a V-primer adapter. TCRdb ran MiXCR on the reads and lists one entry per CDR3 protein. The sample has around 83,000 distinct CDR3 sequences, 18% seen once. Time point defined: before trial treatment. Qualifying patients carried advanced solid tumors devoid of tumor-infiltrating lymphocytes. This specimen consisted of PBMCs, obtained before treatment. The sequence derives from a male donor with prostate cancer.

DNA for the CDR3: TGTGCCAGCAGTTTAACAGGGCCGAACACCGTGGAGCTGTTTTTT. Translation: CASSLTGPNTVELFF. The V and J genes are TRBV28 and TRBJ2-2, with D perhaps matching TRBD1 (6 bases). The CDR3 covers 15 residues. CDR1 is MDHEN, CDR2 SYDVKM, per germline. Variable domain in full (rest from reference TRBV28 and TRBJ2-2): DVKVTQSSRYLVKRTGEKVFLECVQDMDHENMFWYRQDPGLGLRLIYFSYDVKMKEKGDIPEGYSVSREKKERFSLILESASTNQTSMYLCASSLTGPNTVELFFGEGSRLTVL.